This T cell receptor beta chain was profiled in a study of CD8 T cells in ankylosing spondylitis. TCRdb reprocessed the 5' RACE reads with MiXCR, giving one entry per CDR3 protein. Among some 840,000 distinct CDR3 sequences listed, 10% to 15% were seen once. J lost 3 bases, V lost 6 bases, and 5 bases had no gene match. This CDR3 has 13 amino acids. Germline-derived CDR1 and CDR2 are DFQATT and SNEGSKA (reference sequence). This clonotype came up many times. The antigen is undetermined. Overall study findings and caveats: It appeared that ankylosing spondylitis blood was characterized by a TCR beta motif of eight highly homologous variants.

This chain connects TRBV20-1 to TRBJ2-7, with TRBD1 identical over 10 bases. The source is a male donor with ankylosing spondylitis. Sequencing used blood, either unsorted or a sorted T cell fraction (not recorded which). The CDR3 loop is CSADWTGGYEQYF. CDR3 nucleotides: TGCAGTGCCGACTGGACAGGGGGCTACGAGCAGTACTTC.